These 18 T cell receptor beta chains share one sample of origin, sequenced in a study of cytomegalovirus exposure and HLA in healthy donors. PCR primers comprised 60 Vbeta and 13 Jbeta primers. Produced via immunoSEQ multiplex PCR; TCRdb's table is partial and in-frame only. The sample records more than 95,000 clones, about three quarters being singletons. The sample consisted of PBMCs. These receptors all stem from a male donor in good health and CMV-seronegative.

The V call is TRBV15, the J call TRBJ1-1, with TRBD1 matching over 7 bases. CDR1 is LNHNV, CDR2 YYDKDF, per germline (reference sequence). The J segment lost 12 bases and the V segment lost 1 base, leaving 8 bases of the junction unmatched. The CDR3 sequence is 13 residues long. CDR3 region: CATSRVGGSGSFF. The CDR3, as DNA: TGTGCCACCAGCAGAGTAGGGGGCTCCGGTTCTTTCTTT.

The CDR3 nucleotides are TGTGCCAGCAGTGTCCCGGCGGGAGCTCACCCCTACGAGCAGTACTTC. The encoded protein is CASSVPAGAHPYEQYF. The chain couples TRBV28 to TRBJ2-7, with 7 bases lining up with TRBD2. CDR1 is MDHEN and CDR2 is SYDVKM in the germline V gene. The CDR3 is 16 residues long. Trimming at V came to 5 bases and at J to 2 bases, leaving 12 bases not matched to a gene.

This clone appeared a few times. The J gene is TRBJ2-2, the V gene TRBV9; a possible D gene is TRBD2 (6 bases). With 0 bases removed from V and 5 bases from J, the gap between germline ends came to 14 bases. The CDR3 consists of 16 residues. The germline gives CDR1 SGDLS, CDR2 YYNGEE. The CDR3 region has the DNA TGTGCCAGCAGCGTAGCCGGGAGAGAGGGAACCGGGGAGCTGTTTTTT. This sequence encodes CASSVAGREGTGELFF.

This chain links TRBV7-9 with TRBJ2-5, with D possibly TRBD2 on 6 matching bases. CDR3 length: 16 residues. V lost 5 bases and J lost 4, with 20 bases in between. Germline assignment: CDR1 SEHNR and CDR2 FQNEAQ (reference sequence). The CDR3 sequence is CASSREGLGGGETQYF. CDR3 in DNA: TGTGCCAGCAGCAGAGAGGGGTTGGGGGGAGGAGAGACCCAGTACTTC.

The chain has TRBV6-5 and TRBJ1-6; a weak D match, TRBD1 (6 bases). This CDR3 has 15 residues. Germline CDR1 reads MNHEY; CDR2 reads SVGAGI. The V gene lost 11 bases and the J gene lost 7 bases, with 21 bases spanning the gap. The CDR3 DNA follows: TGTGCCGCTAAACAGGGCGCTCCCGAAAATTCACCCCTCCACTTT. Its translation: CAAKQGAPENSPLHF.

This chain connects TRBV5-4 to TRBJ1-4; 8 bases agree with TRBD1. The germline gives CDR1 SGHNT, CDR2 YYREEE (reference sequence). This CDR3 is built from 14 residues. The junction had 4 bases not matched to a gene; V was cut back by 0 bases and J by 9 bases. In DNA, the CDR3 is TGTGCCAGCAGCTTGGAGACAGGGGCCCAAAAACTGTTTTTT. This encodes CASSLETGAQKLFF.

The chain has TRBV2 and TRBJ2-7, with TRBD1 matching 8 bases. CDR3 size: 13 residues. Germline loops: CDR1 SNHLY, CDR2 FYNNEI. The V gene end was trimmed by 7 bases and the J gene end by 4 bases; junction bases not matched to a gene: 6. CDR3 protein: CASKWTGRYEQYF. CDR3 nucleotides: TGTGCCAGCAAATGGACAGGGCGGTACGAGCAGTACTTC.

The chain has TRBV29-1 and TRBJ2-1, with TRBD2 matching 8 bases. The germline V gene has CDR1 SQVTM and CDR2 ANQGSEA. The CDR3 runs 12 residues. J lost 6 bases, V lost 7 bases, and 5 bases had no gene match. The CDR3 DNA is TGCAGCGGGGGGACTAGGTCCAATGAGCAGTTCTTC. Residues: CSGGTRSNEQFF.

The J gene is TRBJ1-1, the V gene TRBV6-5; D uncertain. Germline CDR1 MNHEY, CDR2 SVGAGI. V lost 0 bases and J 11 bases, leaving 19 bases between the germline ends. The CDR3 has 15 amino acids. DNA of the CDR3: TGTGCCAGCAGTTACTCGATTCGAGGGAGAGATCGGGCTTTCTTT. This encodes CASSYSIRGRDRAFF.

This sequence joins TRBV28 and TRBJ1-5; D not resolved. Deletions cut 5 bases from V and 3 bases from J, with 8 bases between. This CDR3 has 13 amino acids. CDR1 MDHEN and CDR2 SYDVKM come from the germline V gene. Here the CDR3 reads CASSKRPNQPQHF. The CDR3 DNA reads as TGTGCCAGCAGTAAGAGGCCCAATCAGCCCCAGCATTTT.

This clone was recorded only once. The chain has TRBV23-1 and TRBJ2-7; 14 positions match TRBD2. TRBV23-1 carries the ORF label, with uncertain function. The V and J ends lost 4 bases and 2 bases, in that order; junction bases with no gene match: 10. The CDR3 is 18 amino acids. The CDR3 DNA follows: TGCGCCAGCAGTCGAGTCCCTGGACTAGCGGGAGGAACCTACGAGCAGTACTTC. Its translation is CASSRVPGLAGGTYEQYF.

This chain uses TRBV7-3 with TRBJ2-7; D is perhaps TRBD2 (5 bases). The V and J ends lost 5 bases and 11 bases respectively, with 19 bases between them. The CDR3 spans 13 residues. Germline V lookup: CDR1 SGHTA, CDR2 FQGTGA. As DNA, the CDR3 is TGTGCCAGCAGCGCCGACTACTCCGAGGAGAAGTACTTC. It encodes CASSADYSEEKYF.

This chain connects TRBV29-1 to TRBJ2-2; D perhaps matches TRBD2 (5 bases). Trimming removed 6 bases from V and 8 bases from J, with 16 bases in between. The CDR3 is made up of 13 amino acids. The germline CDR1 and CDR2 sequences are SQVTM and ANQGSEA. The CDR3 sequence is CSVDPNGMGELFF. The CDR3 nucleotides are TGCAGCGTCGACCCGAACGGGATGGGGGAGCTGTTTTTT.

This chain connects TRBV5-4 to TRBJ2-1; 10 bases are a match to TRBD2. V lost 3 bases, J lost 2 bases, and 2 bases stayed unmatched. The CDR3 totals 15 residues. Germline-derived CDR1 and CDR2 are SGHNT and YYREEE (reference sequence). Written as DNA, the CDR3 is TGTGCCAGCAGCTCCGGACTAGCGGCCTACAATGAGCAGTTCTTC. Its translation: CASSSGLAAYNEQFF.

This clone was counted only a few times. The rearrangement uses TRBV4-2 and TRBJ2-4; maybe TRBD2 (7 bases). The germline V and J ends were trimmed by 10 bases and 2 bases, with 24 bases remaining between them. Germline CDR1 reads LGHNA; CDR2 reads YNFKEQ. This CDR3 region has 17 residues. The CDR3 sequence: CATSIRGLADSKNIQYF. Written as DNA, the CDR3 is TGTGCCACTTCGATACGGGGGCTAGCGGATTCCAAAAACATTCAGTACTTC.

The chain recombines TRBV10-1 with TRBJ2-1, with 15 bases aligning to TRBD2. The CDR3 covers 19 residues. Germline CDR1 is WNHNN and CDR2 is SYGVQD (reference sequence). V lost 0 bases, J lost 0 bases, and 3 bases stayed unmatched. The chain's CDR3 is CASSESWTSGRVSYNEQFF. The CDR3 region has the DNA TGCGCCAGCAGTGAGTCTTGGACTAGCGGGAGGGTCTCCTACAATGAGCAGTTCTTC.

This clone appeared a single time. This chain connects TRBV7-2 to TRBJ2-7; the match to TRBD2 covers 7 bases. Trimming removed 3 bases from V and 5 bases from J; junction bases left unmatched: 7. CDR3 length equals 14 residues. CDR1 is SGHTA, CDR2 FQGNSA, per germline. CDR3 sequence: CASSLAGAAHEQYF. As DNA, the CDR3 is TGTGCCAGCAGCTTGGCGGGAGCGGCCCACGAGCAGTACTTC.

This clone was observed a single time. A read error may account for a junction end that differs from germline. V gene TRBV7-9 combines with J gene TRBJ2-7; D uncertain. The germline gives CDR1 SEHNR, CDR2 FQNEAQ (reference sequence). The CDR3 runs 13 residues. The CDR3 coding sequence is TGTTCCAGCGTGAGAGACACCTTACGGGAGCAGTACTTC. Translation: CSSVRDTLREQYF.